This T cell receptor (beta chain) originates from a study of shared clonotypes between healthy human individuals. Overall study findings and caveats: Exclusively blood specimens were collected; tissue repertoires likely differ.

A note on this clone: Its antigen is undetermined.

Germline loops: CDR1 MNHNS, CDR2 SASEGT. Trimming removed 4 bases from V and 9 bases from J, with 21 bases in between. The CDR3 length is 15 residues. In the sorted-subset replicate PCRs, approximately 200 ng DNA, 25,000 to 30,000 T cell genomes, was used. Using immunoSEQ multiplex PCR, the repertoire was profiled, and TCRdb retains in-frame clones only, with some absent. The sample consists of more than 900,000 clones, roughly 74% of them appearing once. The V call is TRBV6-1, the J call TRBJ2-5, with a tentative D call TRBD2 (6 bases). Sequences were obtained from memory CD4+ T cells from PBMCs. Subset given: CD45RA-negative fraction. The TCR was taken from a man aged 18-30 years in good health. Some clones in this sample may be carry-over from other donors' samples. DNA of the CDR3: TGTGCCAGCAGTGGGCGGGACGGGGCCGTGCTAGCCCAGTACTTC. Its protein is CASSGRDGAVLAQYF.